This TCR beta chain was captured in a study of monozygotic twins with inflammatory bowel disease. The study, taken as a whole, reports: Heterogeneous immunosuppressive treatment regimens may have introduced variability into patient repertoires. IBD patients carried less diverse TCRbeta repertoires (inverse Simpson) than healthy co-twins.

TCRdb re-called the 5' RACE reads and gives one entry per CDR3 protein, without DNA. The sample totals some 150,000 distinct CDR3 sequences. Regarding this clonotype: What it binds is not known.

CDR1 is SGHRS, CDR2 YFSETQ, per germline. The CDR3 spans 14 residues. The TCR originated in a human donor with ulcerative colitis or Crohn's disease, or a healthy co-twin of an affected twin (not recorded which). The V call is TRBV5-1, the J call TRBJ2-2. Sample: blood. This chain's CDR3 is CASSLDKNTGELFF.